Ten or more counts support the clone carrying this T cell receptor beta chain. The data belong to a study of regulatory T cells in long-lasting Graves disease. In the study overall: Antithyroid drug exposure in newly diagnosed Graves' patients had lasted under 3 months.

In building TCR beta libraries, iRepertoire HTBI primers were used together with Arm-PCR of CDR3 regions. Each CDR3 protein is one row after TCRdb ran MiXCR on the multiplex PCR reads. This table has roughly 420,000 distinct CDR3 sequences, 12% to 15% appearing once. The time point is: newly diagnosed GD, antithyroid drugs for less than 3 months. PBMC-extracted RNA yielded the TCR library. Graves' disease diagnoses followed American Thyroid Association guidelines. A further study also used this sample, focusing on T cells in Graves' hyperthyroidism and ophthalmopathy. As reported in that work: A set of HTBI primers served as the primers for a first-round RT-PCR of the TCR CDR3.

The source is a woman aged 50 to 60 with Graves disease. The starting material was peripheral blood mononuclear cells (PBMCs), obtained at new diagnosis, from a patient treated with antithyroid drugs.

DNA for the CDR3: TGTGCCAGCAGCCAAACTAGCGGGACACATGAGCAGTTCTTC. Translation gives CASSQTSGTHEQFF. The chain has TRBV3-1 and TRBJ2-1, with TRBD2 identical over 10 bases. Germline V gives CDR1 LGHDT, CDR2 YNNKEL (reference sequence). This CDR3 contains 14 residues. V dropped 2 bases and J dropped 8; count of bases not matched to a gene: 3.